This T cell receptor beta chain was sequenced during a study of T-cell reconstitution after alpha-beta-depleted transplantation in children (dated by TCRdb to the mid-2010s). Broadly, across the study: Using TCR repertoire profiling, the study followed T-cell immune reconstitution in a quantitative way in children after TCRalphabeta/CD19-depleted allogeneic hematopoietic cell transplantation.

The library was made by PCR. These reads were obtained on an Illumina HiSeq 2500. TCR library preparation used molecular barcoding, with unique molecular identifiers applied to normalize quantification of the TCRbeta repertoire. The public sequencing data were trimmed at Q25 with fastp and processed into clonotypes with MiXCR by TCRdb, which kept only in-frame beta chains. Here each entry gathers all rows of one CDR3 protein and keeps the most common genes and DNA. The sample yields about 980,000 distinct CDR3 sequences; roughly 29% were counted once. The ten largest clones capture approximately 30% of the sample. Here is what the overall study found, with its caveats: Over the following months the frequencies of hyperexpanded clones went down, and after one year T-cell counts and TCRbeta diversity were mostly credited to newly produced T cells. In some patients, the high TCRbeta diversity seen at day 60 was put down to recipient T cells and intrathymic progenitors that had survived conditioning. The apparently early alphabetaT-cell count recovery about two months after transplant was reportedly dependent on only several hundred rapidly expanded clones derived from non-depleted graft cells.

Taken with the paper, the label for treatment or condition translates to: allogeneic hematopoietic cell transplantation with graft depleted of TCRalphabeta T cells and CD19 B cells. TCRalphabeta/CD19-depleted allogeneic hematopoietic cell grafts were given to the transplant recipients, all of whom were children. The table lists this clonotype with a few counts. Its recognized antigen is unknown. The input lacks base qualities; no much larger clone sits a single base away. The junction shows trimming of 6 bases on V and 4 bases on J, and the gene matches do not reach 11 bases of it. Sequences SGHAT (CDR1) and FQDESV (CDR2) are obtained from the germline V gene (reference sequence). There are 15 amino acids in the CDR3, from cysteine to phenylalanine inclusive. The read is trimmed to its CDR3 DNA, 45 bases read in frame from base 1.

The sequences come from PBMCs, mostly from graft donor cells, collected 360 days after TCRalphabeta/CD19-depleted stem cell transplant. This sequence uses TRBV11-1 and TRBJ1-1; TRBD1 aligns with 7 central bases. This clonotype originated in a boy in the first two years of life who had a stem cell transplant for SCID, so the T cells may come from the graft donor. The nucleotide sequence is given as TGTGCCAGCAGGCCGACAGGGTCCGGCGGCACTGAAGCTTTCTTT. Its protein reads: CASRPTGSGGTEAFF. The variable domain in full, with residues beyond the CDR3 obtained from the reference TRBV11-1 and TRBJ1-1 genes, is EAEVAQSPRYKITEKSQAVAFWCDPISGHATLYWYRQILGQGPELLVQFQDESVVDDSQLPKDRFSAERLKGVDSTLKIQPAELGDSAMYLCASRPTGSGGTEAFFGQGTRLTVV.